Listed below are T cell receptor beta chains from one sample, sequenced in a study of T cell responses to AZD1222 COVID-19 vaccine. TCRdb keeps only in-frame clones here, not all; method: immunoSEQ multiplex PCR. The sample lists about 140,000 clones; 85% to 95% were seen once. Sequences were derived from peripheral blood, sampled on day 0 of AZD1222 vaccination. The origin of the receptors is an adult in good health. Each CDR3 is given with its conserved first and last residue. A D gene is named only where the DNA matches it firmly. Size is stated for part of the rows, as once, few or many counts, or as a class when the clone is expanded.

j_gene,abundance,d_gene,v_gene,CDR3nt,CDR3aa
TRBJ2-7,.,.,TRBV29-1,TGCAGCGTTTGGGGGGACAGACCCTACGAGCAGTACTTC,CSVWGDRPYEQYF
TRBJ2-1,.,.,TRBV6-5,TGTGCCAGCCTTGGACGTAGTGAGCAGTTCTTC,CASLGRSEQFF
TRBJ2-7,.,TRBD2,TRBV3-1/TRBV3-2,TGTGCCAGCATCGGCGGGAGTACGGCCGGCGAGCAGTACTTC,CASIGGSTAGEQYF
TRBJ1-1,.,TRBD1,TRBV7-3,TGTGCCAGCAGCTTAAAGGGACCCCCAGGGGGCACTGAAGCTTTCTTT,CASSLKGPPGGTEAFF
TRBJ1-3,.,.,TRBV12-3/TRBV12-4,TGTGCCAGCAAGCCGTTTCTTGGGAACACCATATATTTT,CASKPFLGNTIYF
TRBJ1-3,.,.,TRBV6-4,TGTGCCAGCAGTGACAGTGGGCCGTCTCTACGGCCAGGAAACACCATATATTTT,CASSDSGPSLRPGNTIYF
TRBJ1-1,.,.,TRBV19,TGTGCCAGTAGTATCAGGGGATCGGGCACTGAAGCTTTCTTT,CASSIRGSGTEAFF
TRBJ1-1,.,.,TRBV10-1,TGCGCCGGGGTCTGGGGGCGCACTGAAGCTTTCTTT,CAGVWGRTEAFF
TRBJ2-7,.,.,TRBV11-2,TGTGCCAGCAGCTTAGTATCTGACACATTCTACGAGCAGTACTTC,CASSLVSDTFYEQYF
TRBJ1-1,.,.,TRBV7-9,TGTGCCAGCAGCTTATGGGGTCAAAAAGCTTTCTTT,CASSLWGQKAFF
TRBJ2-1,.,TRBD2,TRBV9,TGTGCCAGCAGCGTAGCCCCCGAGGGACTAGCGAGGGGTGAGCAGTTCTTC,CASSVAPEGLARGEQFF
TRBJ1-5,.,TRBD1,TRBV11-2,TGTGCCAGCAGCTTAGTATTGGGGACAGGGGCGTGTCAGCCCCAGCATTTT,CASSLVLGTGACQPQHF
TRBJ1-2,.,TRBD1,TRBV29-1,TGCAGCGTTACCCCCCCCGGACAGGTCTATGGCTACACCTTC,CSVTPPGQVYGYTF
TRBJ1-2,.,.,TRBV18,TGTGCCAGCTCCCTCGGGACATCCTATGGCTACACCTTC,CASSLGTSYGYTF
TRBJ1-4,.,.,TRBV5-6,TGTGCCAGCAGCCGGGAAGGGTTAGACGAAAAACTGTTTTTT,CASSREGLDEKLFF
TRBJ1-5,.,.,TRBV19,TGTGCCAGTAAGCGGACAGAAAAACATCAGCCCCAGCATTTT,CASKRTEKHQPQHF
TRBJ2-7,.,.,TRBV27,TGTGCCAGCAGCACCTGGGTCGCTCTCCCCTACGAGCAGTACTTC,CASSTWVALPYEQYF
TRBJ1-1,.,.,TRBV7-3,TGTGCCAGCAGCTTACGCGGGGAAACTGAAGCTTTCTTT,CASSLRGETEAFF
TRBJ2-5,.,.,TRBV28,TGTGCCAGCAGTTTTCAAGGCAGGGTGGGTAGGGAGACCCAGTACTTC,CASSFQGRVGRETQYF
TRBJ1-1,.,.,TRBV20-1,TGCAGTGCTAATCAGAACACTGAAGCTTTCTTT,CSANQNTEAFF
TRBJ2-1,few,.,TRBV9,TGTGCCAGCAGCGTATATATGGCCTACAATGAGCAGTTCTTC,CASSVYMAYNEQFF
TRBJ2-7,.,TRBD2,TRBV7-2,TGTGCCAGCAGCTTAGAGAGGCCTAGCGGGAGAAGGCCCTACGAGCAGTACTTC,CASSLERPSGRRPYEQYF
TRBJ2-6,.,.,TRBV6-5,TGTGCCAGCAGAGTACAGCAGGGTGGGGCCAACGTCCTGACTTTC,CASRVQQGGANVLTF
TRBJ1-1,.,.,TRBV7-8,TGTGCCAGCAGCCAAGACAGTGAAGCTTTCTTT,CASSQDSEAFF
TRBJ2-1,once,TRBD2,TRBV4-3,TGCGCCAGCAGCCAAGGGCTAGCGGGCAGATACAATGAGCAGTTCTTC,CASSQGLAGRYNEQFF
TRBJ1-2,.,.,TRBV2,TGTGCCAGCAGTGATATTTCCCGGACGTCCACATATGGCTACACCTTC,CASSDISRTSTYGYTF
TRBJ1-2,.,.,TRBV19,TGTGCCAGTAGTACACCCACAGGGTCTGGCTACACCTTC,CASSTPTGSGYTF
TRBJ1-2,.,.,TRBV30,TGTGCCTGGACTGGGGATAACTATGGCTACACCTTC,CAWTGDNYGYTF
TRBJ1-4,.,.,TRBV30,TGTGCCTGGAGTGTTATCGTGACAGCCAAAATTGGGACGGAAAAACTGTTTTTT,CAWSVIVTAKIGTEKLFF
TRBJ2-7,.,.,TRBV18,TGTGCCAGCTCGCCGACGGAGGGGGCTATGGGCGAGCAGTACTTC,CASSPTEGAMGEQYF
TRBJ2-3,.,TRBD2,TRBV9,TGTGCCAGCAGCGAGTGGGGACTAGCGGGGGGCCGGGGAGATACGCAGTATTTT,CASSEWGLAGGRGDTQYF
TRBJ1-3,.,.,TRBV30,TGTGCCTGGCAACTCTCTGGAAACACCATATATTTT,CAWQLSGNTIYF
TRBJ2-2,.,TRBD2,TRBV7-2,TGTGCCAGCAGCTTAATCGGACTAGCGGACACCGGGGAGCTGTTTTTT,CASSLIGLADTGELFF
TRBJ1-1,.,.,TRBV6-5,TGTGCCAGCAGTTACGACAGCAACACTGAAGCTTTCTTT,CASSYDSNTEAFF
TRBJ2-7,.,TRBD1,TRBV7-2,TGTGCCAGCAGCTTAGAGGCCAGGGGGAGCGAGCAGTACTTC,CASSLEARGSEQYF
TRBJ2-7,.,.,TRBV13,TGTGCCAGCAGTTCAAGGCTGATAGGTAAGGGATATAGCTCCTACGAGCAGTACTTC,CASSSRLIGKGYSSYEQYF
TRBJ1-2,.,.,TRBV6-2/TRBV6-3,TGTGCCAGCAGTTACCCCGTAGGGAATGGCTACACCTTC,CASSYPVGNGYTF
TRBJ2-5,.,TRBD1,TRBV9,TGTGCCAGCAGCCCCGAGGGGCAGGGGGCTGTGGAGACCCAGTACTTC,CASSPEGQGAVETQYF
TRBJ2-2,.,TRBD2,TRBV7-3,TGTGCCAGCAGCCATAAGCGACTAGCGGGGGGGCACAACGGGGAGCTGTTTTTT,CASSHKRLAGGHNGELFF
TRBJ2-6,few,TRBD1,TRBV5-1,TGCGCCAGCGGACAGGGGGTTTCTGGGGCCAACGTCCTGACTTTC,CASGQGVSGANVLTF
TRBJ2-1,.,.,TRBV6-6,TGTGCCAGCAGTTACTCCGGGGGAGCCTACAATGAGCAGTTCTTC,CASSYSGGAYNEQFF
TRBJ2-1,.,TRBD1,TRBV18,TGTGCCAGCTCACCTATGACAGGGGGTAGCGGCAATGAGCAGTTCTTC,CASSPMTGGSGNEQFF
TRBJ2-4,few,.,TRBV6-6,TGTGCCAGCAGTTACCGGACAGTAGCCAAAAACATTCAGTACTTC,CASSYRTVAKNIQYF
TRBJ2-3,.,.,TRBV28,TGTGCCAGCAGTTTCCCCCTAGGAACAGATACGCAGTATTTT,CASSFPLGTDTQYF
TRBJ1-5,.,.,TRBV6-5,TGTGCCAGCAGTTACTCAGGGGGGTCCAATCAGCCCCAGCATTTT,CASSYSGGSNQPQHF
TRBJ1-2,.,.,TRBV7-9,TGTGCCAGCAGCTCCCCAAGAGGCGTTAACTATGGCTACACCTTC,CASSSPRGVNYGYTF